Sequencing of this T cell receptor beta chain was carried out in a study of blood T cell repertoires in COVID-19. Whole-study context: The United States, Italy and Spain provided the acute and convalescent COVID-19 samples.

This CDR3 is 15 amino acids long. With V trimmed by 4 bases and J by 4 bases, 8 bases remained unmatched. CDR1 KGHSH and CDR2 LQKENI come from the germline V gene. Clones were read by immunoSEQ multiplex PCR, and TCRdb kept only the in-frame ones, dropping some. Of 200,000 to 250,000 clones in the sample, more than 65% were seen once. The TCR comes from a man in his fifties or sixties with active or convalescent COVID-19. The chain recombines TRBV18 with TRBJ2-3; 7 bases agree with TRBD1. Specimen: peripheral blood. The CDR3, as DNA: TGTGCCAGCTCACGTCCAGGGGGAATGGCAGATACGCAGTATTTT. Its translation is CASSRPGGMADTQYF. The variable domain in full, completed from reference TRBV18 and TRBJ2-3, reads NAGVMQNPRHLVRRRGQEARLRCSPMKGHSHVYWYRQLPEEGLKFMVYLQKENIIDESGMPKERFSAEFPKEGPSILRIQQVVRGDSAAYFCASSRPGGMADTQYFGPGTRLTVL.